The clone carrying this TCR beta chain turned up a few times. Its antigen is not identified. Profiled with immunoSEQ multiplex PCR; TCRdb holds only in-frame clones, not every one. The top ten clones hold approximately 2.5% of a sample with about 32,000 clones, 86% of them seen once. The data were taken from a study of memory B cells and T cells in multiple sclerosis. V dropped 5 bases and J dropped 4 bases, with 8 bases sitting between them. The CDR3 is 13 residues long. The germline gives CDR1 SGHVS, CDR2 FNYEAQ. After stimulus-free culture, autoproliferating CFSE-dim and non-proliferating CFSE-high T cells were sequenced separately. Pooled replicate wells came from around 5x10^7 CFSE-labeled PBMCs cultured less than 9 days without stimulus.

This chain links TRBV7-6 with TRBJ1-4; D uncertain. The source material was PBMCs from blood kept in culture. This sequence was found in a human donor with multiple sclerosis. CDR3 region: CASSREINEKLFF. In DNA, the CDR3 is TGTGCCAGCAGCCGGGAGATTAATGAAAAACTGTTTTTT.